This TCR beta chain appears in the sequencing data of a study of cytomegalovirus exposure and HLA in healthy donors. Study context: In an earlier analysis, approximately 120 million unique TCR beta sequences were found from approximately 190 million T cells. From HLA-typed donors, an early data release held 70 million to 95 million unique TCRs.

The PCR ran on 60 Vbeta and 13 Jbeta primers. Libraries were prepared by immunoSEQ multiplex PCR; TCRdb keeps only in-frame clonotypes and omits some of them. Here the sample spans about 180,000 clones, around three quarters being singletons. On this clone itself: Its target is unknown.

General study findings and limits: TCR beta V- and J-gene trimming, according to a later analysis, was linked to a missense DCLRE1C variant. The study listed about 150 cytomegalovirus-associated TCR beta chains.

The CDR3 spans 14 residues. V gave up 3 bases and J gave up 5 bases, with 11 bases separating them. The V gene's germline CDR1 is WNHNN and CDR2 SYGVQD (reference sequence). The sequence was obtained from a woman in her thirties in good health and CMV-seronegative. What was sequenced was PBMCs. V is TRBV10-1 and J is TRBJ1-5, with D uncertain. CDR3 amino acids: CASSEIGLDQPQHF. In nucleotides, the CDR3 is TGCGCCAGCAGTGAAATAGGACTGGATCAGCCCCAGCATTTT.